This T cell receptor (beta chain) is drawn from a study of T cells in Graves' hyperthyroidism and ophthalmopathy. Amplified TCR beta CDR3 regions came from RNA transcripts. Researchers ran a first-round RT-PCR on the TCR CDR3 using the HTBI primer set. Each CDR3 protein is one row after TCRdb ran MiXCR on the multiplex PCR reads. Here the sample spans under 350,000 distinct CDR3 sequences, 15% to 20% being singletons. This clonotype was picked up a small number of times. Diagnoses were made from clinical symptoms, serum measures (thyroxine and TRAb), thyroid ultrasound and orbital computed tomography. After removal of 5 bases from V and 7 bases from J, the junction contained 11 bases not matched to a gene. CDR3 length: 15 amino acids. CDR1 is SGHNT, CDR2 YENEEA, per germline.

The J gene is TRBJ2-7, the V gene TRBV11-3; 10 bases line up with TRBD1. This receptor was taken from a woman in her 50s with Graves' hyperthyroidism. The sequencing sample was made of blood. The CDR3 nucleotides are TGTGCCAGCAGCACCGGACAGGGGGGCGATCATGAGCAGTACTTC. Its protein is CASSTGQGGDHEQYF.